The rows below give T cell receptor beta chains drawn from one sample of a study of blood T cell repertoires in COVID-19. The assay was immunoSEQ multiplex PCR, and TCRdb's table has in-frame clones only and misses some. The table has approximately 30,000 clones, roughly nine tenths seen once. Specimen: peripheral blood. Every receptor here comes from a woman of 80 years or more with active or convalescent COVID-19. Each CDR3 is given with its conserved first and last residue. Fields, in order: J gene, D gene, clone size, V gene, CDR3 protein, CDR3 DNA. A D gene is named only where the DNA matches it firmly. Not every row has a clone size; where given, it reads once, few, many or a size class.

TRBJ2-3	TRBD2	-	TRBV11-2	CASSTTSGGWDTQYF	TGTGCCAGCAGCACGACTAGCGGGGGGTGGGATACGCAGTATTTT
TRBJ1-2	TRBD1	-	TRBV10-3	CAIGRQGNYGYTF	TGTGCCATCGGGCGACAGGGAAACTATGGCTACACCTTC
TRBJ1-6	-	-	TRBV5-1	CASSLDPGESSPLHF	TGCGCCAGCAGCTTGGATCCGGGGGAGAGTTCACCCCTCCACTTT
TRBJ1-5	-	-	TRBV6-5	CASTGGGASNQPQHF	TGTGCCAGCACCGGAGGGGGGGCTAGCAATCAGCCCCAGCATTTT
TRBJ1-1	-	-	TRBV11-2	CASSPYRAEAFF	TGTGCCAGCAGCCCGTACAGAGCTGAAGCTTTCTTT
TRBJ2-7	TRBD1	-	TRBV19	CASSLTGIAYEQYF	TGTGCCAGTAGTCTGACAGGGATCGCCTACGAGCAGTACTTC
TRBJ2-1	-	-	TRBV24-1	CATSDSGSLNEQFF	TGTGCCACCAGTGATTCGGGGAGTTTAAATGAGCAGTTCTTC
TRBJ2-5	-	-	TRBV10-1	CASSMDIVGETQYF	TGCGCCAGCAGCATGGACATCGTGGGGGAGACCCAGTACTTC
TRBJ2-1	-	few	TRBV5-4	CASSLRGGHEQFF	TGTGCCAGCAGCTTGAGGGGGGGGCATGAGCAGTTCTTC
TRBJ2-5	-	few	TRBV5-1	CASSLGQPLETQYF	TGCGCCAGCAGCTTGGGACAACCGCTGGAGACCCAGTACTTC
TRBJ2-7	TRBD1	-	TRBV4-1	CASSKTSSDRSTHEQYF	TGCGCCAGCAGCAAAACCTCCTCGGACAGGTCGACCCACGAGCAGTACTTC
TRBJ2-3	-	-	TRBV5-6	CASSSAWGRTDTQYF	TGTGCCAGCAGCTCCGCCTGGGGGCGAACAGATACGCAGTATTTT
TRBJ1-3	-	-	TRBV10-2	CASGLQGNTIYF	TGCGCCAGCGGACTACAGGGAAACACCATATATTTT
TRBJ2-7	-	-	TRBV7-9	CASSRGYEQYF	TGTGCCAGCAGCCGGGGCTACGAGCAGTACTTC
TRBJ1-1	TRBD1	-	TRBV2	CASRERTGPNTEAFF	TGTGCCAGCAGGGAAAGGACAGGCCCGAACACTGAAGCTTTCTTT
TRBJ1-5	-	-	TRBV19	CASSVREISNQPQHF	TGTGCCAGTAGTGTCCGGGAGATTAGCAATCAGCCCCAGCATTTT
TRBJ1-5	-	-	TRBV21-1	CASSKRGGRPNQPQHF	TGTGCCAGCAGCAAACGGGGGGGTCGACCCAATCAGCCCCAGCATTTT
TRBJ1-1	-	-	TRBV7-6	CASSLAKGARGGLNTEAFF	TGTGCCAGCAGCTTAGCTAAAGGGGCCCGGGGAGGGTTGAACACTGAAGCTTTCTTT
TRBJ2-7	-	-	TRBV7-3	CASSSDRHSYEQYF	TGTGCCAGCAGCTCGGACAGACACTCCTACGAGCAGTACTTC
TRBJ1-1	TRBD1	-	TRBV27	CASNSQGAHTEAFF	TGTGCCAGCAATTCACAGGGGGCCCACACTGAAGCTTTCTTT
TRBJ2-1	-	-	TRBV21-1	CASRPTGGTIFEEQFF	TGTGCCAGCAGGCCCACAGGGGGGACAATTTTTGAGGAGCAGTTCTTC
TRBJ2-7	-	once	TRBV6-1	CASSEAGFEQYF	TGTGCCAGCAGTGAAGCCGGGTTCGAGCAGTACTTC
TRBJ1-2	-	-	TRBV4-1	CASSQAAGADGYTF	TGCGCCAGCAGCCAAGCGGCGGGGGCGGATGGCTACACCTTC
TRBJ2-3	-	-	TRBV12-3/TRBV12-4	CASTLGGTDTQYF	TGTGCCAGCACCTTGGGGGGAACAGATACGCAGTATTTT
TRBJ1-6	-	-	TRBV5-1	CASSLRTPESSYNSPLHF	TGCGCCAGCAGCCTAAGGACTCCGGAGAGCTCCTATAATTCACCCCTCCACTTT
TRBJ2-7	TRBD1	few	TRBV6-6	CASSYEQGASYEQYF	TGTGCCAGCAGTTACGAGCAGGGGGCGTCCTACGAGCAGTACTTC
TRBJ1-1	TRBD1	-	TRBV19	CASRRGLYTEAFF	TGTGCCAGTAGGAGGGGGCTTTACACTGAAGCTTTCTTT
TRBJ2-7	TRBD2	-	TRBV19	CASRMRDAGGSEQYF	TGTGCCAGTAGAATGAGGGACGCCGGGGGGTCCGAGCAGTACTTC
TRBJ2-1	TRBD2	-	TRBV6-4	CASSDSVAGGSNEQFF	TGTGCCAGCAGTGACTCTGTAGCGGGGGGGTCAAATGAGCAGTTCTTC
TRBJ2-7	-	-	TRBV18	CASSPPAKSYEQYF	TGTGCCAGCTCACCACCGGCCAAGTCCTACGAGCAGTACTTC
TRBJ1-2	-	-	TRBV4-2	CASSRGNYGYTF	TGTGCCAGCAGCAGGGGGAACTATGGCTACACCTTC
TRBJ2-1	TRBD1	-	TRBV4-1	CASSQGGQGYNEQFF	TGCGCCAGCAGCCAAGGGGGACAGGGTTACAATGAGCAGTTCTTC
TRBJ1-5	-	-	TRBV12-2	CASRSQTGFQPQHF	TGTGCAAGTCGCTCCCAGACAGGGTTTCAGCCCCAGCATTTT
TRBJ1-2	-	-	TRBV5-4	CASSPESPQMGYGYTF	TGTGCCAGCAGCCCGGAGTCCCCGCAGATGGGCTATGGCTACACCTTC
TRBJ2-7	-	-	TRBV5-5	CASTPTGYEQYF	TGTGCCAGCACCCCAACCGGGTACGAGCAGTACTTC
TRBJ2-7	TRBD1	-	TRBV2	CASRGTGAHEQYF	TGTGCCAGCAGGGGGACAGGGGCCCACGAGCAGTACTTC
TRBJ2-2	TRBD2	-	TRBV5-5	CASSLPPSTSGGRELFF	TGTGCCAGCAGCTTGCCCCCATCGACTAGCGGGGGTAGGGAGCTGTTTTTT
TRBJ2-7	-	-	TRBV6-6	CASSYGSGAREQYF	TGTGCCAGCAGTTACGGGTCAGGGGCGCGGGAGCAGTACTTC
TRBJ2-1	-	-	TRBV5-1	CASIRGPGSYNEQFF	TGCGCCAGCATCCGAGGTCCTGGATCCTACAATGAGCAGTTCTTC
TRBJ2-7	-	-	TRBV30	CAWSVDSFNEQYF	TGTGCCTGGAGTGTAGACAGCTTCAACGAGCAGTACTTC
TRBJ1-5	TRBD1	-	TRBV5-8	CASSLVVGTGGNQPQHF	TGTGCCAGCAGCTTGGTTGTGGGGACAGGGGGCAATCAGCCCCAGCATTTT
TRBJ1-6	TRBD1	few	TRBV5-5	CASSIRTGGFSPLHF	TGTGCCAGCAGCATCCGGACAGGGGGCTTTTCACCCCTCCACTTT